This T cell receptor beta chain is drawn from a study of cytomegalovirus exposure and HLA in healthy donors. Study background: Early on, a data release was issued that held 80 million or so unique TCRs from HLA-typed donors. Regarding the study as a whole: Some V segments, including TRBV6-2 and TRBV6-3, were excluded as indistinguishable. Among the CMV-associated chains, a few were confirmed in vitro as specific for CMV antigens.

The junction had 8 bases not matched to a gene; V was cut back by 2 bases and J by 7 bases. Germline values: CDR1 LNHNV, CDR2 YYDKDF (reference sequence). This CDR3 has 15 amino acids. Primers included in the PCR were 60 Vbeta and 13 Jbeta primers. The protocol was immunoSEQ multiplex PCR, while the TCRdb copy is restricted to in-frame clones and leaves out a portion. Here the sample spans about 140,000 clones, roughly 70% being singletons. This clone was counted once. What it recognizes is unknown. The chain has TRBV15 and TRBJ2-1; TRBD2 matches 7 bases. The sample consisted of PBMCs. The sequence came from a man aged 30 to 39 in good health and CMV-seropositive. Here the CDR3 DNA reads TGTGCCACCAGCAGAAGGCTAGCGGAAGCTAATGAGCAGTTCTTC. Amino acids: CATSRRLAEANEQFF.